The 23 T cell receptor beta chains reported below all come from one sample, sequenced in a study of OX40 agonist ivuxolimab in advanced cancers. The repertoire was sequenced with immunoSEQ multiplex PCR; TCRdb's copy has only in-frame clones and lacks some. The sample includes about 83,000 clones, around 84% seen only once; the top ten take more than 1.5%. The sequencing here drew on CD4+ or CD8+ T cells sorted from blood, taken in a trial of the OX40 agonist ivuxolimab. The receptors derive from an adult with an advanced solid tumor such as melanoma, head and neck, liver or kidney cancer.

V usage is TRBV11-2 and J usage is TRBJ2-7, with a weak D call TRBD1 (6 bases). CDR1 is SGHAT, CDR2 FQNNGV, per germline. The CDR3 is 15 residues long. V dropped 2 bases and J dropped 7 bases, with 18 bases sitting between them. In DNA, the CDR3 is TGTGCCAGCAGCTTAACGGGCAGGGGTCAGGGAGAGCAGTACTTC. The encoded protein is CASSLTGRGQGEQYF. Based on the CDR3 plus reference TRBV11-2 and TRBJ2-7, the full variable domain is EAGVAQSPRYKIIEKRQSVAFWCNPISGHATLYWYQQILGQGPKLLIQFQNNGVVDDSQLPKDRFSAERLKGVDSTLKIQPAKLEDSAVYLCASSLTGRGQGEQYFGPGTRLTVT.

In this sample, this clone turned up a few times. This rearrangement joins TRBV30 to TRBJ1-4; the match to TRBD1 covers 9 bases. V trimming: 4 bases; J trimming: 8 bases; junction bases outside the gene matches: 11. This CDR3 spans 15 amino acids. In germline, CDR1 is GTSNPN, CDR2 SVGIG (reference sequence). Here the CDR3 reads CAWTQQGQGGEKLFF. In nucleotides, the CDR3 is TGTGCCTGGACCCAACAGGGACAGGGTGGCGAAAAACTGTTTTTT.

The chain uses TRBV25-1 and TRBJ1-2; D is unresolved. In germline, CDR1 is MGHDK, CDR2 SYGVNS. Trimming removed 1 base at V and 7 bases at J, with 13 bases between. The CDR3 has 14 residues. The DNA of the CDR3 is TGTGCCAGCAGTGAATCTGGGGATTTCAGTGGCTACACCTTC. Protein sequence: CASSESGDFSGYTF.

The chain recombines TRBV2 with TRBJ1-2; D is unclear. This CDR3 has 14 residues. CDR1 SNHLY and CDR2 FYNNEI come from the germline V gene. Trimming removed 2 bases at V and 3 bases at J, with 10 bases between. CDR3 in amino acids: CASSENRGDYGYTF. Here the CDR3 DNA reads TGTGCCAGCAGTGAAAACAGAGGAGACTATGGCTACACCTTC. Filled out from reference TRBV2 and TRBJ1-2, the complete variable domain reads EPEVTQTPSHQVTQMGQEVILRCVPISNHLYFYWYRQILGQKVEFLVSFYNNEISEKSEIFDDQFSVERPDGSNFTLKIRSTKLEDSAMYFCASSENRGDYGYTFGSGTRLTVV.

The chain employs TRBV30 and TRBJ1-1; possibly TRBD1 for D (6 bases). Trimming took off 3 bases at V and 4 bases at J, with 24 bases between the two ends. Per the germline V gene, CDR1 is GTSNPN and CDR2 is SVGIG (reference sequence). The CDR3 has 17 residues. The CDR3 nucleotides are TGTGCCTGGAGCCTAGGGGGAATCACGGGGGCGGGCACTGAAGCTTTCTTT. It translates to CAWSLGGITGAGTEAFF.

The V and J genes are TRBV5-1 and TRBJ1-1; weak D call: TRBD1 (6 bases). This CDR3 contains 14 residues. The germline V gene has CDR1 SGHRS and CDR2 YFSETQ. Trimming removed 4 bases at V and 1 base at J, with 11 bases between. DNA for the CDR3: TGCGCCAGCAGCCCGCTACAGGGGAACACTGAAGCTTTCTTT. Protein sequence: CASSPLQGNTEAFF. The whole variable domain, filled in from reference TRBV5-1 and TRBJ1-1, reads KAGVTQTPRYLIKTRGQQVTLSCSPISGHRSVSWYQQTPGQGLQFLFEYFSETQRNKGNFPGRFSGRQFSNSRSEMNVSTLELGDSALYLCASSPLQGNTEAFFGQGTRLTVV.

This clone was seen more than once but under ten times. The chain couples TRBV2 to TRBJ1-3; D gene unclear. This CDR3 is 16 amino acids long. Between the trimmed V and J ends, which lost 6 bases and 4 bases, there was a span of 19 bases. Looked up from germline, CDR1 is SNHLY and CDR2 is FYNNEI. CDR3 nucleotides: TGTGCCAGCAGCCAACCAGGCGAGGGTTCGGGAAACACCATATATTTT. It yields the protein CASSQPGEGSGNTIYF.

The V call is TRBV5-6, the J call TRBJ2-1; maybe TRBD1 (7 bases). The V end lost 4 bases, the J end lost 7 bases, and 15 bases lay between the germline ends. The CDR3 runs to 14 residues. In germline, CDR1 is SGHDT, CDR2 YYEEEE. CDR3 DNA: TGTGCCAGCAGCGACCCGACAGGGAGGAATGAGCAGTTCTTC. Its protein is CASSDPTGRNEQFF.

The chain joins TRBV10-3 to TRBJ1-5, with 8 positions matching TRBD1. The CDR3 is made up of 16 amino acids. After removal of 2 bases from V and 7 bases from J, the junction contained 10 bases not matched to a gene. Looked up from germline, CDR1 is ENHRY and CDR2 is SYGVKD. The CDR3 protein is CAISETSTGVEQPQHF. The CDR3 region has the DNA TGTGCCATCAGTGAGACCTCGACAGGGGTGGAACAGCCCCAGCATTTT.

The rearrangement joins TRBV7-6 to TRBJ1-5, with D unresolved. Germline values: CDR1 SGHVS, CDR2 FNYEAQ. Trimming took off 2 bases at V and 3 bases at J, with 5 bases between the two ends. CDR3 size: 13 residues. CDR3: CASSLQPNQPQHF. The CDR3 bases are TGTGCCAGCAGCTTACAGCCCAATCAGCCCCAGCATTTT.

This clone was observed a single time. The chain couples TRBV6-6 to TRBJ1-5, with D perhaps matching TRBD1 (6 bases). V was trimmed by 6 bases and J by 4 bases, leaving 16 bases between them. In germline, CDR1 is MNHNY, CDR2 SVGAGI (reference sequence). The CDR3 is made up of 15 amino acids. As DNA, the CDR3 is TGTGCCAGCAGCCGTAGCCGGGACAATAATCAGCCCCAGCATTTT. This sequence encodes CASSRSRDNNQPQHF.

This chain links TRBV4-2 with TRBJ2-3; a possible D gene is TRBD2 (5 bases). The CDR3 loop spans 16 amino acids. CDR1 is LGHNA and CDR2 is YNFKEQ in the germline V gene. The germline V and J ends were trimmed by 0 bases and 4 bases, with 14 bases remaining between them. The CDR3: CASSQEMVGEADTQYF. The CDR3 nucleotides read TGTGCCAGCAGCCAAGAGATGGTGGGAGAGGCAGATACGCAGTATTTT.

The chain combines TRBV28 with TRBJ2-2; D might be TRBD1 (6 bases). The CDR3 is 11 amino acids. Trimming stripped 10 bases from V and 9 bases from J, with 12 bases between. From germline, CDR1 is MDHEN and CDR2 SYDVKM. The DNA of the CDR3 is TGTGCCACCAGGACAGCCCGGGAGCTGTTTTTT. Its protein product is CATRTARELFF.

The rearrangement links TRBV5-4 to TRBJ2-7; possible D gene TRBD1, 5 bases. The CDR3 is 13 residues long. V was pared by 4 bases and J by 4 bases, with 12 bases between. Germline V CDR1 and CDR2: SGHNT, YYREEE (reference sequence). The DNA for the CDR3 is TGTGCCAGCAGCGTACCCCAGGGATACGAGCAGTACTTC. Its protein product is CASSVPQGYEQYF.

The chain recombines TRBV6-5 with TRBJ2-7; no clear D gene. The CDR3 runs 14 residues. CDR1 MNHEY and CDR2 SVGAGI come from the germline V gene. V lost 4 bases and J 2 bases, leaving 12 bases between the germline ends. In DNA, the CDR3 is TGTGCCAGCAGTTCGAGACACTCTACCTACGAGCAGTACTTC. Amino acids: CASSSRHSTYEQYF.

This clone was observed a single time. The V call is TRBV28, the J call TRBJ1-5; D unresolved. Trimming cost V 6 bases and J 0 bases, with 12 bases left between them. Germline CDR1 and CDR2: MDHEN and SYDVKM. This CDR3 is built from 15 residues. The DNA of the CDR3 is TGTGCCAGCAGCCCCGATCAGCATAGCAATCAGCCCCAGCATTTT. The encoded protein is CASSPDQHSNQPQHF.

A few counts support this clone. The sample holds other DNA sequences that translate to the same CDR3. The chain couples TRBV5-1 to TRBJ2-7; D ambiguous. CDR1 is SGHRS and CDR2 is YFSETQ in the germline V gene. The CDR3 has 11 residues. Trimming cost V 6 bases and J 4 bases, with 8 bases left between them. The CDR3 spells CASKGEYEQYF. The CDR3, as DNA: TGCGCCAGCAAGGGCGAGTACGAGCAGTACTTC.

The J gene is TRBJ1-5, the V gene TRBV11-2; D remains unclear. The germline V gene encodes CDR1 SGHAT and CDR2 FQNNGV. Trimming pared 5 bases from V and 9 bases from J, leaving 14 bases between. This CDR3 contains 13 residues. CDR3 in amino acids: CASSRTGMWPQHF. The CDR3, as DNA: TGTGCCAGCAGCCGGACTGGGATGTGGCCCCAGCATTTT. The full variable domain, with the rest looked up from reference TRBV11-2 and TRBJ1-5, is EAGVAQSPRYKIIEKRQSVAFWCNPISGHATLYWYQQILGQGPKLLIQFQNNGVVDDSQLPKDRFSAERLKGVDSTLKIQPAKLEDSAVYLCASSRTGMWPQHFGDGTRLSIL.

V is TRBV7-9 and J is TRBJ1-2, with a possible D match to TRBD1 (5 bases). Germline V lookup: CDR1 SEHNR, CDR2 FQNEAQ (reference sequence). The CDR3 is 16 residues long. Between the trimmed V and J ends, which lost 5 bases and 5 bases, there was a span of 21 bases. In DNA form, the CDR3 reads TGTGCCAGCAGCCCATCCTGGACATCGTCGCGTTATGGCTACACCTTC. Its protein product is CASSPSWTSSRYGYTF.

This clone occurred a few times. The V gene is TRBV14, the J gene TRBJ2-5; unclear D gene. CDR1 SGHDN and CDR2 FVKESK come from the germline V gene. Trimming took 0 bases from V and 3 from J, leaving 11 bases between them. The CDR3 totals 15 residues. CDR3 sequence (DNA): TGTGCCAGCAGCCAAGAAACACGGCCAGAAGAGACCCAGTACTTC. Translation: CASSQETRPEETQYF.

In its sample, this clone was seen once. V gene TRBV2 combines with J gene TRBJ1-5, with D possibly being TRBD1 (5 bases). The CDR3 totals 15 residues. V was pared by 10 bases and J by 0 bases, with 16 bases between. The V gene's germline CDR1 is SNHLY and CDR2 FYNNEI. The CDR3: CATTGTQNSNQPQHF. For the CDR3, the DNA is TGTGCCACGACCGGGACGCAAAATAGCAATCAGCCCCAGCATTTT.

The CDR3 bases are TGTGCCAGCAGCCGCTCGGGGTCAGAGACCCAGTACTTC. Residues: CASSRSGSETQYF. This sequence joins TRBV9 and TRBJ2-5, with D possibly matching TRBD2 (5 bases). CDR1 is SGDLS and CDR2 is YYNGEE in the germline V gene. V was clipped by 4 bases and J by 4 bases, with 11 bases between them. This CDR3 is built from 13 residues. Together with reference TRBV9 and TRBJ2-5, the CDR3 gives the full variable domain: DSGVTQTPKHLITATGQRVTLRCSPRSGDLSVYWYQQSLDQGLQFLIQYYNGEERAKGNILERFSAQQFPDLHSELNLSSLELGDSALYFCASSRSGSETQYFGPGTRLLVL.

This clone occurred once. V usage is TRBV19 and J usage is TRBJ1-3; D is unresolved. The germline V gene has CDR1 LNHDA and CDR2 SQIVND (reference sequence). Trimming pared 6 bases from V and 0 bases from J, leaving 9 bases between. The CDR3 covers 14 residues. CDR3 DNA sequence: TGTGCCAGTAGACCGACAAACTCTGGAAACACCATATATTTT. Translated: CASRPTNSGNTIYF. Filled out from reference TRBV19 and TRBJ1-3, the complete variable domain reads DGGITQSPKYLFRKEGQNVTLSCEQNLNHDAMYWYRQDPGQGLRLIYYSQIVNDFQKGDIAEGYSVSREKKESFPLTVTSAQKNPTAFYLCASRPTNSGNTIYFGEGSWLTVV.